The clone carrying this T cell receptor beta chain turned up a few times. Only in-frame clones appear in the TCRdb table, and some are missing; sequencing was by immunoSEQ multiplex PCR. This sample has 13,000 or so clones, with around 48% found just once. This record comes from a study of sequential checkpoint blockade in melanoma. Documented treatment: randomized to nivolumab then ipilimumab (arm A) or the reverse (arm B). Germline V gene lookup returns CDR1 SGDLS and CDR2 YYNGEE. The CDR3 totals 15 residues. Unmatched junction bases numbered 6, after V lost 0 bases and J lost 3 bases. The source material was CD8+ T cells sorted from blood (inferred from file names), sampled from a patient given nivolumab and ipilimumab in sequence. This clonotype was sampled from a human donor with melanoma. This chain joins TRBV9 and TRBJ2-7; 7 nucleotides line up with TRBD2. The CDR3 bases are TGTGCCAGCAGCGTAGAAGCGGGATCTCACTACGAGCAGTACTTC. It encodes CASSVEAGSHYEQYF.